This T cell receptor (beta chain) was found in a study of neurological immune-mediated disorders. The trim removed 5 bases at V and 4 bases at J, leaving 6 bases unmatched. Germline CDR1 reads SGHTA; CDR2 reads FQGNSA. The CDR3 is 15 residues long. Study observations and caveats: When grouped phylogenetically, the repertoires of 18 of the 34 multiple sclerosis patients fell together in one related-CDR3 cluster, which is a possible signature. Private repertoires in all groups were suggested by the finding that expanded clones across subjects shared no CDR3 amino acid sequences.

It was by 5'RACE with 10-nucleotide random UMIs that the cDNA was made. Every sequencing run returned over 190 million TCR-beta sequences, which were derived from 15-18 subjects. TCRdb reanalysed the 5' RACE reads using MiXCR and keeps one entry per CDR3 protein. The sample shows approximately 41,000 distinct CDR3 sequences, around 2.5% of them seen only once. This clonotype was seen repeatedly, ten times or more. Its antigen is not identified. The source is a man under 40 with multiple sclerosis. J is TRBJ2-3 and V is TRBV7-2, with TRBD2 matching 10 bases. Sequenced: PBMCs. In nucleotides, the CDR3 is TGTGCCAGCAGCGCCCAGCGGGAGGGTCCAGATACGCAGTATTTT. This sequence encodes CASSAQREGPDTQYF.